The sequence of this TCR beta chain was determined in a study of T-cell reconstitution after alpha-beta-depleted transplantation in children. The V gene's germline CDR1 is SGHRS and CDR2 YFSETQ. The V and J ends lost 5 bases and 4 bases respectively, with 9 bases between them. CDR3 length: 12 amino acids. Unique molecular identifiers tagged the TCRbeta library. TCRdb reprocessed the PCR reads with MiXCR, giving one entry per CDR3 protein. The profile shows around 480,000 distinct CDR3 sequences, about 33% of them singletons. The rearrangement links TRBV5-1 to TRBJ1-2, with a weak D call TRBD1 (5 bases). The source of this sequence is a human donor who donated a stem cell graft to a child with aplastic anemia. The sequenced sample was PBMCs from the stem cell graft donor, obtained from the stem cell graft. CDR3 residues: CASRADSYGYTF. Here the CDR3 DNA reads TGCGCCAGCAGAGCTGACAGCTATGGCTACACCTTC.